This T cell receptor beta chain was retrieved from a study of graft-versus-host responses after intestinal transplantation. Looking at the study overall: Multivisceral, liver-intestinal, or isolated intestinal grafts went to recipients. Overall study findings and caveats: GvH clones detected in recipient marrow included some appearing first in ileum or blood. Those patients showing graft-donor T cell macrochimerism displayed high graft-versus-host to host-versus-graft clonal ratios in allografts.

Of note for this clone: As yet, its antigen is unknown.

Profiled with immunoSEQ multiplex PCR; TCRdb holds only in-frame clones, not every one. The data contain about 97,000 clones, 90% of them singletons. The TCR originated in a human patient who received an intestinal transplant, so some T cells may come from the graft donor. The specimen comprised PBMCs, sampled just under 460 days after intestinal transplant.

CDR3 nucleotides: TGCGCCAGCAGTGTTTCGGGGACACTGGAAGCTTTCTTT. It is translated as CASSVSGTLEAFF. The chain is built from TRBV10-1 and TRBJ1-1, with D tentatively TRBD1 (6 bases). V was shortened by 4 bases and J by 8 bases, with 14 bases between the two germline ends. Germline loops: CDR1 WNHNN, CDR2 SYGVQD (reference sequence). The CDR3 loop spans 13 amino acids.